What follows are 25 T cell receptor beta chains derived from one specimen sequenced in a study of OX40 agonist ivuxolimab in advanced cancers. Method: immunoSEQ multiplex PCR; TCRdb's copy keeps in-frame clones and lacks some. The table lists tens of thousands of clones, around 80% of them singletons, with around a quarter in the top ten. The sample here was CD4+ or CD8+ T cells sorted from blood, taken in a trial of the OX40 agonist ivuxolimab. The source of these receptors is an adult with an advanced solid tumor such as melanoma, head and neck, liver or kidney cancer.

This sequence joins TRBV7-9 and TRBJ2-7; the match to TRBD1 covers 7 bases. Trimming took 5 bases from V and 1 from J; bases not matched to a gene: 5. Looked up from germline, CDR1 is SEHNR and CDR2 is FQNEAQ (reference sequence). The CDR3 runs 14 residues. The CDR3 loop reads CASSARTGSYEQYF. As DNA, the CDR3 is TGTGCCAGCAGCGCGAGGACAGGTTCCTACGAGCAGTACTTC.

The count of this clone is one. The chain employs TRBV30 and TRBJ2-3, with 7 bases aligning to TRBD1. The CDR3 runs 15 residues. J was trimmed by 1 base and V by 0 bases; bases with no gene match: 4. Germline V gives CDR1 GTSNPN, CDR2 SVGIG (reference sequence). Here the CDR3 DNA reads TGTGCCTGGAGTGTAGGGGGCCTTCGCACAGATACGCAGTATTTT. Translation gives CAWSVGGLRTDTQYF.

The chain couples TRBV5-1 to TRBJ2-7; D possibly corresponds to TRBD1 (7 bases). Germline V CDR1 and CDR2: SGHRS, YFSETQ. The CDR3 has 14 residues. V lost 2 bases and J 1 base, leaving 10 bases between the germline ends. The CDR3: CASSFAGQSYEQYF. CDR3 DNA sequence: TGCGCCAGCAGCTTCGCGGGACAGTCCTACGAGCAGTACTTC.

The gene calls are TRBV19 and TRBJ1-5; possible D gene TRBD1, 5 bases. CDR1 LNHDA and CDR2 SQIVND come from the germline V gene (reference sequence). The length of the CDR3 is 16 residues. V lost 10 bases and J lost 1, with 20 bases in between. The DNA of the CDR3 is TGTGCCACCTTCGAACCGGGACGGATGAGCAATCAGCCCCAGCATTTT. This translates into CATFEPGRMSNQPQHF.

The chain employs TRBV4-1 and TRBJ2-7; 11 nucleotides agree with TRBD2. From germline, CDR1 is MGHRA and CDR2 YSYEKL. The CDR3 sequence is 15 residues long. V trimming: 3 bases; J trimming: 5 bases; junction bases outside the gene matches: 6. The CDR3 sequence is CASSQEPSGRNEQYF. For the CDR3, the DNA is TGCGCCAGCAGCCAGGAACCTAGCGGGAGGAACGAGCAGTACTTC.

The chain carries TRBV7-7 and TRBJ2-5; TRBD2 aligns across 9 bases. In germline, CDR1 is SSHAT, CDR2 FNYEAQ (reference sequence). The J segment lost 3 bases and the V segment lost 1 base, leaving 9 bases of the junction unmatched. The CDR3 length is 17 residues. The CDR3 sequence: CASSLVGNSGREETQYF. CDR3 in DNA: TGTGCCAGCAGCTTAGTGGGGAATAGCGGGAGAGAAGAGACCCAGTACTTC. The entire variable domain, with the rest obtained from reference TRBV7-7 and TRBJ2-5, is as follows: GAGVSQSPRYKVTKRGQDVTLRCDPISSHATLYWYQQALGQGPEFLTYFNYEAQPDKSGLPSDRFSAERPEGSISTLTIQRTEQRDSAMYRCASSLVGNSGREETQYFGPGTRLLVL.

V is TRBV29-1 and J is TRBJ2-1; the D gene is possibly TRBD2 (5 bases). Trimming removed 2 bases from V and 3 bases from J, with 5 bases in between. The CDR3 runs to 12 residues. Germline CDR1 and CDR2: SQVTM and ANQGSEA. The CDR3 loop reads CSVERDYNEQFF. The CDR3 nucleotides are TGCAGCGTTGAACGGGACTACAATGAGCAGTTCTTC.

This chain joins TRBV7-9 and TRBJ2-4, with D possibly TRBD2 on 6 matching bases. This CDR3 is built from 16 residues. The germline V gene has CDR1 SEHNR and CDR2 FQNEAQ (reference sequence). The ends were cut back, 4 bases at V and 0 bases at J, with 13 bases in the middle. For the CDR3, the DNA is TGTGCCAGCAGCTCAGGGCGGGGCCTAGCCAAAAACATTCAGTACTTC. This translates into CASSSGRGLAKNIQYF.

This clone was seen a handful of times. CDR3 sequence reads: CASSYSSGKGEQYF. The CDR3 DNA reads as TGTGCCAGCAGTTACTCATCGGGGAAGGGCGAGCAGTACTTC. This sequence joins TRBV6-5 and TRBJ2-7, with a weak D call TRBD2 (5 bases). This CDR3 contains 14 residues. The germline V and J ends were trimmed by 0 bases and 6 bases, with 12 bases remaining between them. Germline V gene sequence: CDR1 MNHEY, CDR2 SVGAGI.

The rearrangement links TRBV7-9 to TRBJ2-7; 13 bases are a match to TRBD2. This CDR3 contains 17 residues. V was clipped by 5 bases and J by 5 bases; unmatched bases: 12. The germline CDR1 and CDR2 sequences are SEHNR and FQNEAQ (reference sequence). The CDR3 DNA reads TGTGCCAGCAGCCGTAGACTAGCGGGAGGCCCTGGGGACGAGCAGTACTTC. It encodes CASSRRLAGGPGDEQYF.

The gene calls are TRBV30 and TRBJ1-1; a possible D gene is TRBD1 (5 bases). The CDR3 length is 13 residues. V was clipped by 0 bases and J by 6 bases, with 11 bases between them. Germline V CDR1 and CDR2: GTSNPN, SVGIG (reference sequence). The CDR3 loop is CAWSVRGAAEAFF. The CDR3 DNA follows: TGTGCCTGGAGTGTACGAGGGGCAGCTGAAGCTTTCTTT.

The J gene is TRBJ2-1, the V gene TRBV27; 9 bases line up with TRBD2. Trimming removed 3 bases from V and 8 bases from J; junction bases left unmatched: 20. Germline loops: CDR1 MNHEY, CDR2 SMNVEV (reference sequence). This CDR3 region has 19 residues. The CDR3 bases are TGTGCCAGCAGTTTCTCCGCATTCAGGGCGGGAGGGCCGGGGGATGAGCAGTTCTTC. It is translated as CASSFSAFRAGGPGDEQFF.

The chain recombines TRBV28 with TRBJ1-5, with D perhaps matching TRBD1 (6 bases). CDR1 MDHEN and CDR2 SYDVKM come from the germline V gene. V lost 7 bases, J lost 0 bases, and 22 bases lay in between. The CDR3 has 18 amino acids. CDR3 amino acids: CASNSRDMLRGSNQPQHF. The CDR3 DNA sequence: TGTGCCAGCAATTCCCGGGACATGCTCCGTGGTAGCAATCAGCCCCAGCATTTT.

The chain recombines TRBV7-9 with TRBJ1-1; perhaps TRBD1 as D (5 bases). The ends were cut back, 8 bases at V and 1 base at J, with 17 bases in the middle. Germline V CDR1 and CDR2: SEHNR, FQNEAQ (reference sequence). The CDR3 length is 15 residues. The CDR3 DNA sequence: TGTGCCAGCCACATCATTACGACAGAGAACACTGAAGCTTTCTTT. Amino acid sequence: CASHIITTENTEAFF.

The chain links TRBV27 to TRBJ2-7, with 11 nucleotides matching TRBD2. Germline CDR1 MNHEY, CDR2 SMNVEV (reference sequence). The ends lost 6 bases at V and 5 bases at J; junction bases unmatched: 21. CDR3 size: 19 residues. CDR3 in DNA: TGTGCCAGCAGGTCCCGGTCAAACTATATAGCGGGGGGGACCCACGAGCAGTACTTC. It codes for CASRSRSNYIAGGTHEQYF.

This chain links TRBV4-3 with TRBJ1-6; TRBD1 is a possible D gene (5 bases). This CDR3 is 15 amino acids long. V was cut by 0 bases and J by 5 bases, with 8 bases left in between. Germline assignment: CDR1 LGHNA and CDR2 YSLEER. CDR3 sequence reads: CASSQDRGNNSPLHF. The CDR3 DNA reads TGCGCCAGCAGCCAAGATCGGGGGAATAATTCACCCCTCCACTTT.

The chain joins TRBV30 to TRBJ2-3; 10 bases agree with TRBD2. The germline V gene has CDR1 GTSNPN and CDR2 SVGIG (reference sequence). Trimming took 5 bases from V and 2 from J; bases not matched to a gene: 4. CDR3 length: 14 amino acids. The CDR3 reads CAWALAGFTDTQYF. The CDR3 coding sequence is TGTGCCTGGGCACTAGCGGGATTCACAGATACGCAGTATTTT.

The chain recombines TRBV10-3 with TRBJ2-7; 7 bases match TRBD1. Germline V gives CDR1 ENHRY, CDR2 SYGVKD. With 3 bases clipped from V and 2 bases from J, the junction kept 7 bases outside the gene matches. The CDR3 is made up of 15 amino acids. The CDR3 DNA follows: TGTGCCATCAGTGAAAGGGACAGCGGAACCTACGAGCAGTACTTC. Its translation is CAISERDSGTYEQYF.

The chain uses TRBV10-3 and TRBJ2-7; the D gene is possibly TRBD2 (7 bases). The CDR3 length is 15 residues. With 3 bases removed from V and 4 bases from J, the gap between germline ends came to 16 bases. Germline V CDR1 and CDR2: ENHRY, SYGVKD. CDR3 amino acids: CAISDGGGATYEQYF. The DNA of the CDR3 is TGTGCCATCAGTGATGGAGGGGGGGCGACATACGAGCAGTACTTC.

This chain joins TRBV7-9 and TRBJ1-1; 7 bases line up with TRBD1. V lost 6 bases, J lost 6 bases, and 10 bases stayed unmatched. Germline V CDR1 and CDR2: SEHNR, FQNEAQ (reference sequence). This CDR3 region has 14 residues. CDR3 sequence: CASRETTGKSEAFF. For the CDR3, the DNA is TGTGCCAGCAGAGAAACGACAGGGAAATCTGAAGCTTTCTTT.

The chain has TRBV28 and TRBJ2-1, with D uncertain. Germline-derived CDR1 and CDR2 are MDHEN and SYDVKM. The CDR3 has 14 amino acids. V shed 4 bases and J shed 3 bases, with 10 bases lying between them. The CDR3 nucleotides read TGTGCCAGCAGTTCCATGGACGGCTACAATGAGCAGTTCTTC. It is translated as CASSSMDGYNEQFF.

As DNA, the CDR3 is TGCGCCAGCAGCTGGGGCGGCTGGAACAATGAGCAGTTCTTC. Translation gives CASSWGGWNNEQFF. The gene calls are TRBV5-1 and TRBJ2-1; D is perhaps TRBD1 (5 bases). The CDR3 runs 14 residues. Trimming pared 3 bases from V and 5 bases from J, leaving 12 bases between. Germline V CDR1 and CDR2: SGHRS, YFSETQ.

V gene TRBV9 combines with J gene TRBJ1-2; D remains unclear. The CDR3 runs to 12 residues. Trimming left V 0 bases short and J 3 bases short, with 3 bases between. Germline V lookup: CDR1 SGDLS, CDR2 YYNGEE. In DNA form, the CDR3 reads TGTGCCAGCAGCGTAGAACACTATGGCTACACCTTC. As protein: CASSVEHYGYTF.

This chain joins TRBV28 and TRBJ2-1; no definite D call. Trimming took off 0 bases at V and 7 bases at J, with 7 bases between the two ends. There are 13 residues in the CDR3. Germline values: CDR1 MDHEN, CDR2 SYDVKM. The CDR3 sequence is CASSLWKVNEQFF. CDR3 in DNA: TGTGCCAGCAGTTTATGGAAGGTTAATGAGCAGTTCTTC.

This clone was counted only a few times. This chain joins TRBV7-9 and TRBJ2-2; 7 positions match TRBD1. The CDR3 contains 19 residues. Germline CDR1 is SEHNR and CDR2 is FQNEAQ (reference sequence). The J segment lost 6 bases and the V segment lost 5 bases, leaving 21 bases of the junction unmatched. The CDR3 spells CASSPNEGSDRVWAGELFF. CDR3 bases: TGTGCCAGCAGCCCAAACGAGGGGTCTGACAGGGTCTGGGCCGGGGAGCTGTTTTTT.